This T cell receptor beta chain derives from a study of tumor-infiltrating lymphocytes in primary liver carcinoma. Extraction also yielded germline DNA, while blood RNA was obtained from unsorted whole blood. At sampling, these chronic HBV carriers had received no treatment. Around 4 milliliters of peripheral blood were drawn presurgically. TCR beta cDNA was made from approximately 540 ng total RNA with a constant-region primer. Generation of the TCR beta libraries relied on three nested multiplex PCR rounds using slightly modified ARM-PCR. Two initial PCR rounds of roughly 10 cycles each paired TRBV1-TRBV30 forward primers with a C-beta reverse primer. TCRdb redid the calling of the multiplex PCR reads with MiXCR, one entry per CDR3 protein. Here the sample spans more than 150,000 distinct CDR3 sequences, about 60% being singletons. V lost 5 bases to trimming and J lost 13 bases; unmatched junction nucleotides: 5. This CDR3 is 12 amino acids long. CDR1 and CDR2 (germline): SGHDN, FVKESK.

The rearrangement joins TRBV14 to TRBJ2-1; 10 bases fit TRBD1. The sequence derives from a man in his forties with primary liver carcinoma and hepatitis B virus infection. Sequenced material: peripheral blood. In nucleotides, the CDR3 is TGTGCCAGCAGCTGTGGACAGGGGGGACAGTTCTTC. Encoded protein: CASSCGQGGQFF.